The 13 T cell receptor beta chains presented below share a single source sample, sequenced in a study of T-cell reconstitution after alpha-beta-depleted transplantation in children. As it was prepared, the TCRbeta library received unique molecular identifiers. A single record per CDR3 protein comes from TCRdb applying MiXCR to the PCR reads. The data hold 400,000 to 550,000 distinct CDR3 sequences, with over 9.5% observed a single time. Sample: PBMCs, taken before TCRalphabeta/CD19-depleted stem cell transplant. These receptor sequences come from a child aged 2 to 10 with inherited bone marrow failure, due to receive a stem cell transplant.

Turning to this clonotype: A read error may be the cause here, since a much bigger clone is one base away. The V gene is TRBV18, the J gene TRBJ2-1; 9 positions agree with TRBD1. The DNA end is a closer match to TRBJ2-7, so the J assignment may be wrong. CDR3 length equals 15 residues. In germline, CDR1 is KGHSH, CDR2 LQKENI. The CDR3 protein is CASSPDRGAGDEQYF. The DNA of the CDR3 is TGTGCCAGCTCACCGGACAGGGGCGCAGGTGATGAGCAGTACTTC.

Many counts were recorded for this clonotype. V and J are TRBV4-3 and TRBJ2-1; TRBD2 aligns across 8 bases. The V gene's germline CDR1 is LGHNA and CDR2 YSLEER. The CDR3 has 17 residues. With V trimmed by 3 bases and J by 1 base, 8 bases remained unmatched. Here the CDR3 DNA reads TGCGCCAGCAGCCAGCCGCCCGGGACTAGTTCCTACAATGAGCAGTTCTTC. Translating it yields CASSQPPGTSSYNEQFF.

The CDR3 reads CSVLGEWRETQYF. In DNA, the CDR3 is TGCAGTGTGTTAGGGGAGTGGCGAGAGACCCAGTACTTC. The V gene is TRBV20-1, the J gene TRBJ2-5; the D gene could be TRBD1 or TRBD2 (5 bases each). CDR1 and CDR2 from the germline V gene are DFQATT and SNEGSKA (reference sequence). The CDR3 loop spans 13 amino acids. Trimming stripped 7 bases from V and 4 bases from J, with 16 bases between.

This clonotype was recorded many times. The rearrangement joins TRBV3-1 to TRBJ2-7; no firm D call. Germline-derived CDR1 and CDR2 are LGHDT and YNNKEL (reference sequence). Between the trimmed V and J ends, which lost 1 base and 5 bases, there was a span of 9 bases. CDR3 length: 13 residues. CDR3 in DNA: TGTGCCAGCAGCCAAGTTTCTGGCCACGAGCAGTACTTC. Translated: CASSQVSGHEQYF.

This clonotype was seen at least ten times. The CDR3 is CASSQGDTQYF. The CDR3 bases are TGTGCCAGCAGCCAGGGAGATACGCAGTATTTT. This chain connects TRBV7-2 to TRBJ2-3, with D possibly matching TRBD1 (5 bases). Germline V gives CDR1 SGHTA, CDR2 FQGNSA. There are 11 residues in the CDR3. With 5 bases removed from V and 5 bases from J, the gap between germline ends came to 5 bases.

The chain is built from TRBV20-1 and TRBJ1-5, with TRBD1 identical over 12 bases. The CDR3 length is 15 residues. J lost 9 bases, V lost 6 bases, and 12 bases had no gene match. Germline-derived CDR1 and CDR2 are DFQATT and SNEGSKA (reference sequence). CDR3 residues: CSAQTGTGGGWPQHF. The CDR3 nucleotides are TGCAGTGCGCAGACCGGGACAGGGGGCGGGTGGCCCCAGCATTTT.

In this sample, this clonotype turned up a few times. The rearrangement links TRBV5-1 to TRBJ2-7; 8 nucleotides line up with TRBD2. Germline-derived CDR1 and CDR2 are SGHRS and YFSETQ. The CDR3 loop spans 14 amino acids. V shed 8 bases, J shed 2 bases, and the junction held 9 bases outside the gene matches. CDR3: CASSGGGRAYEQYF. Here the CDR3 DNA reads TGCGCCAGTTCGGGGGGGGGCCGGGCCTACGAGCAGTACTTC.

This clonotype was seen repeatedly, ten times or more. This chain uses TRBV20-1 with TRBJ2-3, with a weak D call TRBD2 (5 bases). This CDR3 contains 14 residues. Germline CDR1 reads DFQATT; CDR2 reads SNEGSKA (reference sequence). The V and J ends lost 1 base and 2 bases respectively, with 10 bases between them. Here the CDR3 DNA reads TGCAGTGCTAGAGTGGGAGCGGCCACAGATACGCAGTATTTT. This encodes CSARVGAATDTQYF.

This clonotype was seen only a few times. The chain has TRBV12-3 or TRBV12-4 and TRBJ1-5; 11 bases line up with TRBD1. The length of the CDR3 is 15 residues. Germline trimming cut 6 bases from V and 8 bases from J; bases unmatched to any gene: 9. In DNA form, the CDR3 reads TGTGCCAGCAGGGAAGGGACAGGGGGACTGGAGCCCCAGCATTTT. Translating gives CASREGTGGLEPQHF.

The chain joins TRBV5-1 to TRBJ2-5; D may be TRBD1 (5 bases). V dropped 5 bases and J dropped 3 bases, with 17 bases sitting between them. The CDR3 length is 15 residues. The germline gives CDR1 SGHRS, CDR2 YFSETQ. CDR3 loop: CASSLRTRAKETQYF. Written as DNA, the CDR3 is TGCGCCAGCAGTTTGCGGACAAGAGCCAAAGAGACCCAGTACTTC.

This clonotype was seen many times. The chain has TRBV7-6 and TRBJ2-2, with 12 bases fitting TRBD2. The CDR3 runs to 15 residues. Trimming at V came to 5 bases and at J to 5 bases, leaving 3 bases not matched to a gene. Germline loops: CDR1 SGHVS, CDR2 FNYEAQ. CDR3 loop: CASSTGLAGTGELFF. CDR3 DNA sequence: TGTGCCAGCAGCACAGGACTAGCGGGGACCGGGGAGCTGTTTTTT.

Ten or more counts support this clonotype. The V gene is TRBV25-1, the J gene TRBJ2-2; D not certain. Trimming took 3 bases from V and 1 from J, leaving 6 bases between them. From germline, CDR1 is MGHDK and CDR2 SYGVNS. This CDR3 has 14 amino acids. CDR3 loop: CASSDWGNTGELFF. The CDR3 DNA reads TGTGCCAGCAGTGATTGGGGGAACACCGGGGAGCTGTTTTTT. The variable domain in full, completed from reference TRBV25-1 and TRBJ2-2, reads EADIYQTPRYLVIGTGKKITLECSQTMGHDKMYWYQQDPGMELHLIHYSYGVNSTEKGDLSSESTVSRIRTEHFPLTLESARPSHTSQYLCASSDWGNTGELFFGEGSRLTVL.

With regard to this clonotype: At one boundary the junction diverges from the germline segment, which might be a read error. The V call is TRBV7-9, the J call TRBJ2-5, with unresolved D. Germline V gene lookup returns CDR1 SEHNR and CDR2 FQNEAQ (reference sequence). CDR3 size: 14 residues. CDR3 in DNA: TGTGCCAGCAGCTTAGTTACACCCCAAGAGACCCATTACTTC. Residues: CASSLVTPQETHYF.